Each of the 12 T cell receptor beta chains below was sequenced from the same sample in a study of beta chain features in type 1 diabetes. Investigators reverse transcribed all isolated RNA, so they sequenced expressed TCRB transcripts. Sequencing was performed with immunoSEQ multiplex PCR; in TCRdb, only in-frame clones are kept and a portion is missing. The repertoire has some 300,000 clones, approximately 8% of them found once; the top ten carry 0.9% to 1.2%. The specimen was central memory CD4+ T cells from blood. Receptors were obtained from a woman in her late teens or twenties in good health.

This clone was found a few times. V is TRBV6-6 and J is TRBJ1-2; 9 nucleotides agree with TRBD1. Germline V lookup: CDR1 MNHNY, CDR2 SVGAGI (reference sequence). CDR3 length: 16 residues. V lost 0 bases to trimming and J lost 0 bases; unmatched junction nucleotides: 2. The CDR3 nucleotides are TGTGCCAGCAGTTACTCGGACAGGGGCACTAACTATGGCTACACCTTC. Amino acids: CASSYSDRGTNYGYTF.

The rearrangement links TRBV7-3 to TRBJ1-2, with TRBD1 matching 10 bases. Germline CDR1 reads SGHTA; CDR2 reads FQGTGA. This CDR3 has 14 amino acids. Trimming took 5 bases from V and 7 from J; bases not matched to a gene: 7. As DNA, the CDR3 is TGTGCCAGCAGCCAGACAGGGGGCGTTGGTGGCTACACCTTC. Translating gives CASSQTGGVGGYTF.

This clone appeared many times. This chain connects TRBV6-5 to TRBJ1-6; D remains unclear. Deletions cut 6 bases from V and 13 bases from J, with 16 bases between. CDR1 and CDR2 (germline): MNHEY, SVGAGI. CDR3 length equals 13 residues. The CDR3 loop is CASSAAPGPPLHF. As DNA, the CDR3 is TGTGCCAGCAGCGCGGCCCCCGGGCCCCCCCTCCACTTT.

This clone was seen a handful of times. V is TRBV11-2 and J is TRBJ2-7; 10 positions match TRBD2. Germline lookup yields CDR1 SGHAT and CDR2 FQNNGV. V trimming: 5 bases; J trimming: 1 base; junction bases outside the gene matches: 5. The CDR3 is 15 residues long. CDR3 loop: CASSIGLAESYEQYF. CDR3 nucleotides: TGTGCCAGCAGCATCGGACTAGCGGAGTCCTACGAGCAGTACTTC.

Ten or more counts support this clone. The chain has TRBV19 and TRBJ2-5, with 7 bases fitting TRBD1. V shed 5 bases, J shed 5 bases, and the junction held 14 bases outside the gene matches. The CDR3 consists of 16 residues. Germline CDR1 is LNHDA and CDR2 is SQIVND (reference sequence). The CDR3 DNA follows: TGTGCCAGTAGTTTCCAACAGGGGTCCCGCCCGGAGACCCAGTACTTC. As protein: CASSFQQGSRPETQYF.

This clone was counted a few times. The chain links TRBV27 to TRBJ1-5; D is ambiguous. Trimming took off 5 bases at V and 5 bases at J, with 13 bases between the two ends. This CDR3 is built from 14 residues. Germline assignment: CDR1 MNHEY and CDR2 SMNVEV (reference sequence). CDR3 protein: CASSREGRDQPQHF. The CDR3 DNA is TGTGCCAGCAGTAGGGAAGGGAGGGATCAGCCCCAGCATTTT.

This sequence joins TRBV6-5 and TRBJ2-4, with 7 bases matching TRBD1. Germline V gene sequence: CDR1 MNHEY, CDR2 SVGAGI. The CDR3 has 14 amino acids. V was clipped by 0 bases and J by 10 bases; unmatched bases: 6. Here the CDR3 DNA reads TGTGCCAGCAGTTACTCCGGACAGGTTGAAATTCAGTACTTC. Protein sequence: CASSYSGQVEIQYF.

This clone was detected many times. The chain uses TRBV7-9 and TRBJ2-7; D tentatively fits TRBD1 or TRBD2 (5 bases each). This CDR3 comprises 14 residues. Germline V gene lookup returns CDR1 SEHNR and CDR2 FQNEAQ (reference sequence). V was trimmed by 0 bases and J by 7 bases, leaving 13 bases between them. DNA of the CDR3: TGTGCCAGCAGCTTAGCGGGGGATAGTGGGGAGCAGTACTTC. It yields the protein CASSLAGDSGEQYF.

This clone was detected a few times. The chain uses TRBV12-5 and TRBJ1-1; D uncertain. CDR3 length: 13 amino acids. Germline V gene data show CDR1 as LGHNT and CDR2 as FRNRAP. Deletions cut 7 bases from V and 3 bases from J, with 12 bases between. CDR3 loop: CASAQSSYTEAFF. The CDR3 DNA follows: TGTGCTAGTGCGCAGTCCTCGTACACTGAAGCTTTCTTT.

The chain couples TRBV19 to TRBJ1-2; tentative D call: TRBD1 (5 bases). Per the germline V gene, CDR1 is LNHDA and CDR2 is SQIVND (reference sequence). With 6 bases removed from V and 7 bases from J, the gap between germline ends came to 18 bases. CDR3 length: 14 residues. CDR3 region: CASRSTGRRVGYTF. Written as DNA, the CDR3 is TGTGCCAGTAGGAGCACGGGGCGTAGGGTTGGCTACACCTTC.

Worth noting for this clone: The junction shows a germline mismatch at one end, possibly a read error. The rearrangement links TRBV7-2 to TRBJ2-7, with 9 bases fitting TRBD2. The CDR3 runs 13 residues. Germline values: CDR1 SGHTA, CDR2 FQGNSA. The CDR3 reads CASSERELAGRDF. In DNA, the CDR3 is TGTGCCAGCAGCGAAAGGGAACTAGCGGGTAGGGACTTC.

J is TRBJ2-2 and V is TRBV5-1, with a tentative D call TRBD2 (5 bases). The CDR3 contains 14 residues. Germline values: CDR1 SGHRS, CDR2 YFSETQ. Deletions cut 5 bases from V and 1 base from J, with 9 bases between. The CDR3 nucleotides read TGCGCCAGCAGAGAGCGGATGAACACCGGGGAGCTGTTTTTT. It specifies CASRERMNTGELFF.